A selection of T cell receptor beta chains follows, all from one sample in a study of T cell responses to AZD1222 COVID-19 vaccine. TCRdb's copy holds only in-frame clones and misses some; the assay was immunoSEQ multiplex PCR. The repertoire consists of about 180,000 clones, with more than 75% occurring once and the leading ten covering 25% to 30%. Sequencing used peripheral blood, obtained 28 days after the second AZD1222 dose. The receptors originated from an adult who received the AZD1222 COVID-19 vaccine. The CDR3 runs from the conserved cysteine through the conserved F or W. The D gene is left open where the match is weak. A row's size may be missing; if present it is once, few, many or a size class.

V gene	D gene	J gene	clone size	CDR3 protein	CDR3 DNA
TRBV7-9	NA	TRBJ2-3	NA	CASSFRADTQYF	TGTGCCAGCAGCTTCAGGGCTGATACGCAGTATTTT
TRBV10-3	TRBD2	TRBJ2-1	NA	CAISEVASGRAARKDEQFF	TGTGCCATCAGTGAGGTGGCTAGCGGGAGGGCCGCGAGAAAGGATGAGCAGTTCTTC
TRBV9	NA	TRBJ2-4	once	CASSVGSSGSLAKNIQYF	TGTGCCAGCAGCGTAGGGAGTAGCGGTTCTTTAGCCAAAAACATTCAGTACTTC
TRBV18	TRBD1	TRBJ1-1	NA	CASSLPTGNEAFF	TGTGCCAGCTCACTCCCGACAGGGAATGAAGCTTTCTTT
TRBV19	TRBD2	TRBJ2-5	NA	CATSPLAGVLETQYF	TGTGCCACCTCCCCACTAGCGGGAGTTCTAGAGACCCAGTACTTC
TRBV12-3/TRBV12-4	NA	TRBJ1-2	NA	CASKGEGVGGYTF	TGTGCCAGCAAGGGGGAGGGCGTAGGTGGCTACACCTTC
TRBV4-2	NA	TRBJ2-3	NA	CASSLSTDTQYF	TGTGCCAGCAGCCTTAGCACAGATACGCAGTATTTT
TRBV7-3	NA	TRBJ1-1	NA	CASSAQGTNTEAFF	TGTGCCAGCAGCGCCCAGGGCACAAACACTGAAGCTTTCTTT
TRBV6-5	NA	TRBJ2-7	few	CASSPRPAGWQYF	TGTGCCAGCAGCCCAAGGCCGGCAGGTTGGCAGTACTTC
TRBV19	NA	TRBJ1-6	NA	CASGGRSYNSPLHF	TGTGCCAGCGGGGGCCGCTCCTATAATTCACCCCTCCACTTT
TRBV5-1	TRBD2	TRBJ2-7	once	CASSLARGSGRLRPYEQYF	TGCGCCAGCAGCTTGGCCAGGGGTAGCGGGAGGCTACGTCCCTACGAGCAGTACTTC
TRBV5-1	NA	TRBJ2-1	NA	CASSPAEVRSYNEQFF	TGCGCCAGCAGCCCCGCGGAAGTTCGGTCCTACAATGAGCAGTTCTTC
TRBV28	TRBD1	TRBJ1-5	few	CASSSGQGNQPQHF	TGTGCCAGCAGTTCCGGACAGGGGAATCAGCCCCAGCATTTT
TRBV29-1	TRBD1	TRBJ1-2	once	CSARGQGNYGYTF	TGCAGCGCGCGGGGACAGGGCAACTATGGCTACACCTTC
TRBV5-6	TRBD1	TRBJ2-2	NA	CASSPTGDTGELFF	TGTGCCAGCAGCCCTACAGGGGACACCGGGGAGCTGTTTTTT
TRBV7-9	NA	TRBJ1-5	NA	CASSSGPGNQPQHF	TGTGCCAGCAGCTCGGGGCCGGGCAATCAGCCCCAGCATTTT
TRBV30	NA	TRBJ2-7	NA	CAWIVGVLPYEQYF	TGTGCCTGGATAGTTGGGGTCCTCCCCTACGAGCAGTACTTC
TRBV7-9	NA	TRBJ1-6	NA	CASSLFDGSGFHF	TGTGCCAGCAGCCTTTTTGACGGCAGCGGTTTCCACTTT
TRBV9	TRBD2	TRBJ2-7	NA	CASSVAGGRAHEQYF	TGTGCCAGCAGCGTAGCTGGGGGGAGGGCTCACGAGCAGTACTTC
TRBV6-5	NA	TRBJ2-3	NA	CASSPGLLRGGTQYF	TGTGCCAGCAGTCCCGGACTACTCCGGGGCGGTACGCAGTATTTT
TRBV5-8	TRBD2	TRBJ2-3	once	CASSSLAGVADTQYF	TGTGCCAGCAGCTCACTAGCGGGAGTCGCAGATACGCAGTATTTT
TRBV20-1	NA	TRBJ2-7	few	CSASGPEQYF	TGCAGTGCGTCGGGACCCGAGCAGTACTTC
TRBV19	NA	TRBJ2-7	NA	CASSLQGSYEQYF	TGTGCCAGTAGTCTACAGGGCTCCTACGAGCAGTACTTC
TRBV28	NA	TRBJ1-1	NA	CAINRRGRGITEAFF	TGTGCCATTAATCGGCGAGGCAGGGGAATCACTGAAGCTTTCTTT
TRBV7-2	NA	TRBJ2-7	NA	CASSRSSYEQYF	TGTGCCAGCAGCCGGAGCTCCTACGAGCAGTACTTC
TRBV19	TRBD1	TRBJ2-5	NA	CASSTGQGVTGRETQYF	TGTGCCAGTAGTACGGGACAGGGGGTGACTGGTCGGGAGACCCAGTACTTC
TRBV19	NA	TRBJ2-1	NA	CASSMGGTDYNEQFF	TGTGCCAGTAGTATGGGCGGGACTGACTACAATGAGCAGTTCTTC
TRBV5-1	TRBD2	TRBJ2-1	NA	CASSLALAGGLAEQFF	TGCGCCAGCAGCTTGGCCCTAGCGGGAGGTCTGGCTGAGCAGTTCTTC
TRBV28	NA	TRBJ2-7	NA	CASSFYTGHYEQYF	TGTGCCAGCAGTTTTTATACAGGGCACTACGAGCAGTACTTC